Listed below are T cell receptor beta chains from one sample, sequenced in a study of T cell repertoires in cytomegalovirus infection. TCRdb used MiXCR to reprocess the reads, holding one entry per CDR3 protein. The sample lists roughly 500,000 distinct CDR3 sequences; approximately 16% were seen once. The sample was CD8+ T cells from PBMCs. Receptors originate from a human donor in good health (CMV status not recorded). Some clones in this sample may be carry-over from other donors' samples. CDR3s include the opening cysteine and the closing phenylalanine or tryptophan. The D gene is left open where the match is weak. Clone sizes are given selectively: once, few, many, or a class where the clone is expanded.

j_call d_call clone_size v_call cdr3_length cdr3_nt cdr3_aa
TRBJ2-1 - many TRBV12-3/TRBV12-4 11 TGTGCCAGCAGTTTCCAGAATGAGCAGTTCTTC CASSFQNEQFF
TRBJ2-1 - - TRBV24-1 12 TGTGCCACCGAGGAGTTCTACAATGAGCAGTTCTTC CATEEFYNEQFF
TRBJ1-4 - many TRBV27 15 TGTGCCAGCTTGGGACACCCGGGAACTAATGAAAAACTGTTTTTT CASLGHPGTNEKLFF
TRBJ1-2 - few TRBV6-4 13 TGTGCCAGCAGCCATAGGGGGAGAAGTGGCTACACCTTC CASSHRGRSGYTF
TRBJ2-3 TRBD2 - TRBV4-1 15 TGCGCCAGCAGCCAAGACGGGAGGGGCACAGATACGCAGTATTTT CASSQDGRGTDTQYF
TRBJ2-3 TRBD2 many TRBV28 17 TGTGCCAGCAGTTTACCCGATACTAGCGGGAGAACAGATACGCAGTATTTT CASSLPDTSGRTDTQYF
TRBJ1-5 TRBD1 many TRBV6-2/TRBV6-3 15 TGTGCCAGCAGGCCACAGGGGGCCCGCGATCAGCCCCAGCATTTT CASRPQGARDQPQHF
TRBJ1-5 - - TRBV20-1 13 TGCAGTGCTAGAGCGCCTAGCAATCAGCCCCAGCATTTT CSARAPSNQPQHF
TRBJ2-7 TRBD1 few TRBV7-9 16 TGTGCCAGCAGTAACCCCACAAGACAGGGTACGTCTTCCCAGTACTTC CASSNPTRQGTSSQYF
TRBJ2-7 TRBD2 many TRBV7-2 18 TGTGCCAGCAGCTATAGACTAGCGGGAGGGAAAAGCTCCTACGAGCAGTACTTC CASSYRLAGGKSSYEQYF
TRBJ1-1 TRBD1 few TRBV5-5 16 TGTGCCAGCAGCGGGGGAACAGGGGGGTTGGACACTGAAGCTTTCTTT CASSGGTGGLDTEAFF
TRBJ1-6 - - TRBV18 16 TGTGCCAGCTCACCTAGTCTTAAAGCCTATAATTCACCCCTCCACTTT CASSPSLKAYNSPLHF
TRBJ1-1 - few TRBV6-1 11 TGTGCCAGCAGCCATCTCACTGAAGCTTTCTTT CASSHLTEAFF
TRBJ2-7 TRBD2 many TRBV7-9 15 TGTGCCAGCAGCTGGGGGGGGGTGGAATACTACGAGCAGTACTTC CASSWGGVEYYEQYF
TRBJ2-1 TRBD2 - TRBV18 22 TGTGCCAGCTCACCACCCTTGACGCCGGGACTAGCGGGAGGGTTCTCCTACAATGAGCAGTTCTTC CASSPPLTPGLAGGFSYNEQFF
TRBJ1-5 - many TRBV27 13 TGTGCCAGCTCCATTCGCGGTAAACAGCCCCAGCATTTT CASSIRGKQPQHF
TRBJ2-1 - many TRBV28 14 TGTGCCATAGGAGGGAGTGTTTCCTACAATGAGCAGTTCTTC CAIGGSVSYNEQFF
TRBJ1-1 - many TRBV7-8 13 TGTGCCAGCAGCTTAGAGGGGAACACTGAAGCTTTCTTT CASSLEGNTEAFF
TRBJ2-5 - - TRBV24-1 14 TGTGCCACCAGTCACCGCGCCGCGATCTGGGCCCAGTACTTC CATSHRAAIWAQYF
TRBJ2-6 - - TRBV27 13 TGTGCCAGCAGTGAAGCTGGGGCCAACGTCCTGACTTTC CASSEAGANVLTF
TRBJ1-1 - few TRBV27 12 TGTGCCAGCGGTAAGGTGGGTAGTGAAGCTTTCTTT CASGKVGSEAFF
TRBJ1-3 - many TRBV7-6 14 TGTGCCTCTAGGACCGGGGGGCGAGGAAACACCATATATTTT CASRTGGRGNTIYF
TRBJ2-1 - - TRBV19 11 TGTGCCAGTACCTTAGCGCGGGAGCAGTTCTTC CASTLAREQFF
TRBJ2-7 - - TRBV9 15 TGTGCCAGCAGCGTAGGGACTCAGGGGTCCTACGAGCAGTACTTC CASSVGTQGSYEQYF
TRBJ2-7 - - TRBV20-1 15 TGCAGTGCTAGGGAAAAAGTCGGAATAATCTACGAGCAGTACTTC CSAREKVGIIYEQYF
TRBJ1-2 - few TRBV4-2 16 TGTGCCAGCAGCCAAGAGACCAGGGATCCTGGCTATGGCTACACCTTC CASSQETRDPGYGYTF
TRBJ2-7 - many TRBV11-2 14 TGTGCCAGCAGCTTAGCCAGGATGGGGGGAGAGCAGTACTTC CASSLARMGGEQYF
TRBJ2-7 - many TRBV7-9 16 TGTGCCAGCAGCCACAGCGGTAGGGACCCTTCCTACGAGCAGTACTTC CASSHSGRDPSYEQYF
TRBJ2-7 TRBD2 few TRBV5-6 16 TGTGCCAGCAGCTTGGCCCTGAGCGGGAGGACCTACGAGCAGTACTTC CASSLALSGRTYEQYF
TRBJ1-2 - - TRBV5-4 14 TGTGCCAGCAGCTTGGGGGGCAGTCCCTATGGCTACACCTTC CASSLGGSPYGYTF
TRBJ1-2 TRBD1 many TRBV5-6 14 TGTGCCAGCAGCCCACCGGGACAGGGGTATGGCTACACCTTC CASSPPGQGYGYTF
TRBJ1-1 - many TRBV7-6 13 TGTGCCAGCAGCTCACGGGACAACTCTGAAGCTTTCTTT CASSSRDNSEAFF
TRBJ1-4 TRBD1 few TRBV25-1 15 TGTGCCAGCAGTGAGAAAGGACAGGGGAATCGAAAACTGTTTTTT CASSEKGQGNRKLFF
TRBJ1-1 - few TRBV29-1 12 TGCAGCGTTGATACAGGGTACACTGAAGCTTTCTTT CSVDTGYTEAFF
TRBJ2-1 TRBD2 many TRBV27 15 TGTGCCAGCAGGCCTACCGGGACTATGGGAAATGAGCAGTTCTTC CASRPTGTMGNEQFF
TRBJ2-3 - - TRBV7-9 16 TGTGCCAGCAGCTCCGACGGGAGCTTTTCGCCAGATACGCAGTATTTT CASSSDGSFSPDTQYF
TRBJ2-1 - - TRBV28 12 TGTGCCAGCAGTCCCCGTATCAATGAGCAGTTCTTC CASSPRINEQFF
TRBJ2-1 - few TRBV4-2 16 TGTGCCAGCAGCCTCCTCTCAGCGGTCCCTATGAATGAGCAGTTCTTC CASSLLSAVPMNEQFF
TRBJ1-4 TRBD1 many TRBV7-9 18 TGTGCCAGCAGTCGGACAGGGGGCATAATACCAACTAATGAAAAACTGTTTTTT CASSRTGGIIPTNEKLFF
TRBJ2-6 - many TRBV3-1 16 TGTGCCAGCTCTGAGCGTTCCCTCTCTGGGGCCAACGTCCTGACTTTC CASSERSLSGANVLTF